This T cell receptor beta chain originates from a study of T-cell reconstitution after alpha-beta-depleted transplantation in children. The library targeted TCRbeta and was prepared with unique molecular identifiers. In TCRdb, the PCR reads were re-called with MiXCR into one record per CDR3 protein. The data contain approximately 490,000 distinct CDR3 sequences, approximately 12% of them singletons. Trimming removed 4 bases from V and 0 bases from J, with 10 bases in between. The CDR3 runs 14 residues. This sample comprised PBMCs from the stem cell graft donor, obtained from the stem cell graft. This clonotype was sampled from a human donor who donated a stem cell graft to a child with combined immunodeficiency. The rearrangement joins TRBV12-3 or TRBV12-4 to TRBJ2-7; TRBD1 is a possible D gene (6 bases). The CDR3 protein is CASSSQGSSYEQYF. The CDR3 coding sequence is TGTGCCAGCAGTTCTCAGGGGAGCTCCTACGAGCAGTACTTC.